Below are 28 T cell receptor beta chains sequenced from a single sample in a study of cytomegalovirus exposure and HLA in healthy donors. Primers for the PCR totalled 60 Vbeta and 13 Jbeta. TCRdb's table, derived via immunoSEQ multiplex PCR, lists solely in-frame clones and lacks some. The sample has 90,000 or so clones; over 70% are singletons. Sequences were obtained from PBMCs. The receptors shown here come from a woman in her 50s in good health and CMV-seropositive.

The CDR3 sequence: CASSQGGADTQYF. The CDR3 coding sequence is TGTGCCAGTAGTCAGGGGGGTGCAGATACGCAGTATTTT. The rearrangement uses TRBV19 and TRBJ2-3; D might be TRBD1 (7 bases). The CDR3 length is 13 residues. Germline V CDR1 and CDR2: LNHDA, SQIVND (reference sequence). V was trimmed by 5 bases and J by 4 bases, leaving 10 bases between them.

This sequence joins TRBV7-9 and TRBJ2-1; no clear D. Germline loops: CDR1 SEHNR, CDR2 FQNEAQ (reference sequence). The ends were cut back, 5 bases at V and 10 bases at J, with 9 bases in the middle. CDR3 length: 11 residues. CDR3 sequence: CASSQEEEQFF. CDR3 in DNA: TGTGCCAGCAGCCAAGAGGAAGAGCAGTTCTTC.

CDR3 coding DNA: TGCGCCAGCAGCCAAGTCAGGGTGATGGAGACCCAGTACTTC. This gives the protein CASSQVRVMETQYF. The chain joins TRBV4-1 to TRBJ2-5, with a possible D match to TRBD1 (5 bases). The V end was cut by 1 base, the J end by 5 bases, with 11 bases between. CDR1 and CDR2 from the germline V gene are MGHRA and YSYEKL. CDR3 length equals 14 residues.

This clone appeared a single time. The chain links TRBV11-3 to TRBJ2-1, with 16 bases aligning to TRBD2. Germline values: CDR1 SGHNT, CDR2 YENEEA. V was clipped by 0 bases and J by 6 bases; unmatched bases: 8. The CDR3 totals 19 residues. CDR3 loop: CASSLESGTSGRAGNEQFF. The CDR3 coding sequence is TGTGCCAGCAGCTTAGAATCCGGGACTAGCGGGAGGGCGGGCAATGAGCAGTTCTTC.

A few counts support this clone. This rearrangement joins TRBV13 to TRBJ2-1, with 8 bases matching TRBD2. Germline values: CDR1 PRHDT, CDR2 FYEKMQ (reference sequence). The CDR3 runs to 16 residues. J gave up 7 bases and V 6 bases, and 14 bases lay outside the gene matches. The DNA for the CDR3 is TGTGCCAGCAGACCCTCAGCGGGAGAGGGTAGGAATGAGCAGTTCTTC. Protein: CASRPSAGEGRNEQFF.

This clone has just a few counts. V is TRBV10-3 and J is TRBJ1-3, with a possible D match to TRBD1 (6 bases). The CDR3 is 12 residues long. Germline assignment: CDR1 ENHRY and CDR2 SYGVKD. The V and J ends lost 8 bases and 6 bases respectively, with 11 bases between them. The CDR3 nucleotides read TGTGCCATCCGCAGGGGTGAAAACACCATATATTTT. Its protein is CAIRRGENTIYF.

V usage is TRBV7-8 and J usage is TRBJ2-1; 9 bases agree with TRBD2. CDR1 and CDR2 from the germline V gene are SGHVS and FQNEAQ. After removal of 1 base from V and 7 bases from J, the junction contained 11 bases not matched to a gene. This CDR3 has 17 amino acids. CDR3 protein: CASSLVSSVSGRNEQFF. CDR3 in DNA: TGTGCCAGCAGCTTAGTAAGTTCGGTTAGCGGGAGAAATGAGCAGTTCTTC.

This clone was counted a single time. V and J are TRBV7-2 and TRBJ2-1, with TRBD1 matching over 7 bases. V lost 5 bases, J lost 4 bases, and 8 bases stayed unmatched. CDR1 SGHTA and CDR2 FQGNSA come from the germline V gene. CDR3 length: 15 amino acids. CDR3 in DNA: TGTGCCAGCAGCACGCTGGGACAGACTTACAATGAGCAGTTCTTC. Encoded protein: CASSTLGQTYNEQFF.

This clone has a handful of counts. The chain carries TRBV9 and TRBJ1-2; D possibly corresponds to TRBD1 (5 bases). Deletions cut 1 base from V and 2 bases from J, with 15 bases between. The CDR3 spans 16 residues. Germline lookup yields CDR1 SGDLS and CDR2 YYNGEE. For the CDR3, the DNA is TGTGCCAGCAGCGTATTCGACAGTTCTAACAACTATGGCTACACCTTC. Its translation is CASSVFDSSNNYGYTF.

The rearrangement joins TRBV13 to TRBJ1-2; D perhaps matches TRBD1 (5 bases). Germline assignment: CDR1 PRHDT and CDR2 FYEKMQ (reference sequence). Trimming removed 2 bases at V and 4 bases at J, with 17 bases between. This CDR3 has 16 residues. The CDR3 sequence: CASSLSRGREAYGYTF. The DNA of the CDR3 is TGTGCCAGCAGCTTATCGAGGGGCAGGGAGGCCTATGGCTACACCTTC.

This clone appeared a few times. This chain links TRBV29-1 with TRBJ2-3; tentative D call: TRBD2 (6 bases). V gave up 4 bases and J gave up 1 base, with 12 bases separating them. Germline CDR1 SQVTM, CDR2 ANQGSEA. CDR3 length: 14 residues. The CDR3 region has the DNA TGCAGCGTTGTACTAGCCCGCGGCACAGATACGCAGTATTTT. Translation: CSVVLARGTDTQYF.

V gene TRBV6-1 combines with J gene TRBJ2-1, with 10 bases that match TRBD1. Germline V lookup: CDR1 MNHNS, CDR2 SASEGT. This CDR3 is built from 15 residues. The trim removed 4 bases at V and 8 bases at J, leaving 8 bases unmatched. The CDR3 DNA reads as TGTGCCAGCAGTGCTCGACAGGGGGCTAGATATGAGCAGTTCTTC. This sequence encodes CASSARQGARYEQFF.

The gene calls are TRBV13 and TRBJ1-1; D is unclear. CDR3 size: 12 residues. Germline assignment: CDR1 PRHDT and CDR2 FYEKMQ (reference sequence). V lost 4 bases to trimming and J lost 3 bases, with 6 bases between them. CDR3 bases: TGTGCCAGCAGCTCCGAGCACACTGAAGCTTTCTTT. It codes for CASSSEHTEAFF. The entire variable domain, with the rest obtained from reference TRBV13 and TRBJ1-1, is as follows: AAGVIQSPRHLIKEKRETATLKCYPIPRHDTVYWYQQGPGQDPQFLISFYEKMQSDKGSIPDRFSAQQFSDYHSELNMSSLELGDSALYFCASSSEHTEAFFGQGTRLTVV.

Details on this clone: Mismatch with germline at one junction end may stem from a read error. The genes are TRBV19 and TRBJ2-1; D may be TRBD1 (5 bases). The CDR3 is 15 residues long. Germline V lookup: CDR1 LNHDA, CDR2 SQIVND (reference sequence). The CDR3 reads CASCIDRSSYNEQFF. For the CDR3, the DNA is TGTGCCAGTTGTATTGACAGAAGCTCCTACAATGAGCAGTTCTTC.

This clone has a single count. The chain is built from TRBV25-1 and TRBJ2-6; possible D gene TRBD2, 7 bases. In germline, CDR1 is MGHDK, CDR2 SYGVNS. CDR3 length equals 16 residues. The V end was cut by 6 bases, the J end by 4 bases, with 16 bases between. In DNA, the CDR3 is TGTGCCAGCAGCCCAATGGGGGGGGCCGGGGCCAACGTCCTGACTTTC. Amino acid sequence: CASSPMGGAGANVLTF. The full variable domain, in which reference TRBV25-1 and TRBJ2-6 provide the parts outside the CDR3, is EADIYQTPRYLVIGTGKKITLECSQTMGHDKMYWYQQDPGMELHLIHYSYGVNSTEKGDLSSESTVSRIRTEHFPLTLESARPSHTSQYLCASSPMGGAGANVLTFGAGSRLTVL.

The V and J genes are TRBV7-9 and TRBJ2-4; 10 nucleotides align to TRBD1. The CDR3 covers 17 residues. Germline CDR1 reads SEHNR; CDR2 reads FQNEAQ (reference sequence). V lost 5 bases to trimming and J lost 3 bases; unmatched junction nucleotides: 10. CDR3 sequence (DNA): TGTGCCAGCAGCGACCCGGGACAGGGGTCTGGCAAAAACATTCAGTACTTC. Amino acids: CASSDPGQGSGKNIQYF. Based on the CDR3 plus reference TRBV7-9 and TRBJ2-4, the full variable domain is DTGVSQNPRHKITKRGQNVTFRCDPISEHNRLYWYRQTLGQGPEFLTYFQNEAQLEKSRLLSDRFSAERPKGSFSTLEIQRTEQGDSAMYLCASSDPGQGSGKNIQYFGAGTRLSVL.

The rearrangement joins TRBV13 to TRBJ1-1; D remains ambiguous. Germline V CDR1 and CDR2: PRHDT, FYEKMQ (reference sequence). Trimming took 5 bases from V and 2 from J, leaving 12 bases between them. This CDR3 has 14 amino acids. CDR3 nucleotide sequence: TGTGCCAGCAGCCCCCCCTACCCTAACACTGAAGCTTTCTTT. This sequence encodes CASSPPYPNTEAFF.

The chain couples TRBV27 to TRBJ2-2, with a weak D call TRBD2 (7 bases). CDR1 is MNHEY, CDR2 SMNVEV, per germline (reference sequence). Trimming left V 5 bases short and J 4 bases short, with 17 bases between. The CDR3 consists of 16 residues. Here the CDR3 DNA reads TGTGCCAGCAGTGCCCCGGGGGGAGGGGGCACCGGGGAGCTGTTTTTT. Translation gives CASSAPGGGGTGELFF.

This clone was counted a single time. The J gene is TRBJ2-7, the V gene TRBV12-5; the match to TRBD1 covers 8 bases. CDR3 length equals 16 residues. Trimming removed 6 bases from V and 5 bases from J; junction bases left unmatched: 15. Germline values: CDR1 LGHNT, CDR2 FRNRAP. For the CDR3, the DNA is TGTGCTAGTGGCAATGGGGGCGGACAGGGAGGCGACGAGCAGTACTTC. It codes for CASGNGGGQGGDEQYF.

This rearrangement joins TRBV7-9 to TRBJ1-2; TRBD1 is a possible D gene (6 bases). V dropped 6 bases and J dropped 1 base, with 15 bases sitting between them. CDR1 is SEHNR and CDR2 is FQNEAQ in the germline V gene (reference sequence). The CDR3 consists of 15 residues. The CDR3 here is CASRLDRGHNYGYTF. In nucleotides, the CDR3 is TGTGCCAGCAGATTGGACAGAGGGCATAACTATGGCTACACCTTC. Full variable domain (outside the CDR3, taken from reference TRBV7-9 and TRBJ1-2): DTGVSQNPRHKITKRGQNVTFRCDPISEHNRLYWYRQTLGQGPEFLTYFQNEAQLEKSRLLSDRFSAERPKGSFSTLEIQRTEQGDSAMYLCASRLDRGHNYGYTFGSGTRLTVV.

CDR3 DNA: TGTGCCTGGAGTGTACGGAGGGGGCGCGAAGAAAAACTGTTTTTT. This translates into CAWSVRRGREEKLFF. The chain combines TRBV30 with TRBJ1-4; 7 positions agree with TRBD1. The trim removed 0 bases at V and 8 bases at J, leaving 9 bases unmatched. The CDR3 loop spans 15 amino acids. The germline CDR1 and CDR2 sequences are GTSNPN and SVGIG (reference sequence).

The V and J genes are TRBV7-6 and TRBJ2-5, with 8 bases that match TRBD1. The CDR3 runs to 14 residues. Per germline, CDR1 SGHVS and CDR2 FNYEAQ. V lost 5 bases and J lost 2; bases outside the gene matches: 4. The CDR3 sequence: CASSPGTGQETQYF. The CDR3 DNA is TGTGCCAGCAGCCCGGGGACAGGACAAGAGACCCAGTACTTC.

This rearrangement joins TRBV7-9 to TRBJ2-3, with D hard to call. The V gene lost 5 bases and the J gene lost 8 bases, with 20 bases spanning the gap. This CDR3 contains 15 residues. Germline V gene sequence: CDR1 SEHNR, CDR2 FQNEAQ (reference sequence). This CDR3 reads CASSPNPTGSGTQYF. In nucleotides, the CDR3 is TGTGCCAGCAGCCCGAACCCGACTGGGTCGGGTACGCAGTATTTT.

The chain is built from TRBV30 and TRBJ1-4, with 7 bases fitting TRBD1. The CDR3 is 13 residues long. Trimming removed 1 base from V and 10 bases from J; junction bases left unmatched: 6. Germline-derived CDR1 and CDR2 are GTSNPN and SVGIG (reference sequence). This CDR3 reads CAWSARDRGKLFF. In nucleotides, the CDR3 is TGTGCCTGGAGTGCCCGGGACAGAGGAAAACTGTTTTTT.

The chain employs TRBV2 and TRBJ2-7; 8 bases agree with TRBD1. The length of the CDR3 is 14 residues. Germline CDR1 and CDR2: SNHLY and FYNNEI. The trim removed 8 bases at V and 6 bases at J, leaving 12 bases unmatched. CDR3: CASHSGTGTSEQYF. The CDR3 nucleotides are TGTGCCAGCCATTCCGGGACAGGTACTTCCGAGCAGTACTTC.

The chain carries TRBV2 and TRBJ2-1; weak D call: TRBD2 (6 bases). Germline CDR1 SNHLY, CDR2 FYNNEI. Trimming took 8 bases from V and 0 from J, leaving 8 bases between them. There are 13 residues in the CDR3. CDR3 region: CASRGYSYNEQFF. CDR3 sequence (DNA): TGTGCCAGCCGGGGGTACTCCTACAATGAGCAGTTCTTC.

V is TRBV5-1 and J is TRBJ2-6, with D maybe TRBD1 (6 bases). V lost 6 bases and J 3 bases, leaving 19 bases between the germline ends. Germline V lookup: CDR1 SGHRS, CDR2 YFSETQ. The CDR3 length is 17 residues. The CDR3: CASTLPMGAGGANVLTF. For the CDR3, the DNA is TGCGCCAGCACCCTCCCCATGGGGGCAGGTGGGGCCAACGTCCTGACTTTC.

The chain's CDR3 is CAISVEVARTEAFF. The CDR3 DNA reads TGTGCCATCAGTGTCGAGGTCGCGAGAACTGAAGCTTTCTTT. This chain links TRBV10-3 with TRBJ1-1; no clear D. Trimming shortened V by 4 bases and J by 5 bases, and 14 bases separated the two germline ends. CDR1 and CDR2 from the germline V gene are ENHRY and SYGVKD. The CDR3 totals 14 residues.